This entry features one T cell receptor (beta chain) sequence. Its antigen is as yet unknown. TCRdb redid the calling of the RT-PCR reads with MiXCR, one entry per CDR3 protein. The sample gives more than 600,000 distinct CDR3 sequences, roughly 20% of which show up once; under 13% is in the top ten. These data come from a study of response to subunit inactivated influenza vaccine. This CDR3 comprises 12 residues. Germline V lookup: CDR1 DFQATT, CDR2 SNEGSKA (reference sequence). Trimming took off 3 bases at V and 11 bases at J, with 16 bases between the two ends. Study-level points and caveats: Authors proposed each seasonal influenza vaccination draws in few new T cells.

The sequenced sample was PBMCs from blood, obtained about 5 days after vaccination. V gene TRBV20-1 combines with J gene TRBJ1-1; D may be TRBD1 (6 bases). This clonotype was obtained from a man between 50 and 59 years old who received an inactivated influenza vaccine. CDR3 coding DNA: TGCAGTGCTAGGGAGGGGGACCTGGGGGCTTTCTTT. Residues: CSAREGDLGAFF.